The rows below give T cell receptor beta chains drawn from one sample of a study of T-cell memory formation after mild COVID-19. TCRdb used MiXCR to reprocess the 5' RACE reads, holding one entry per CDR3 protein. This table has around 510,000 distinct CDR3 sequences, about 20% appearing once. Sequences were obtained from PBMCs or a T cell subset sorted from them (not recorded which). These receptors all stem from an adult woman who had mild COVID-19 (a few samples of this study predate the infection). Cell type and time point are not known. CDR3s include the opening cysteine and the closing phenylalanine or tryptophan. A D gene is named only where the DNA matches it firmly. Only some rows state a clone size, as once, few, many or a class for expanded clones.

>few|-|TRBJ2-7|TRBV21-1
TGTGCCAGAGGGTCCAGGCCCTACGAGCAGTACTTC
CARGSRPYEQYF
>many|TRBD1|TRBJ2-2|TRBV4-1
TGCGCCAGCAGCCAAACAGGGGCCACCGGGGAGCTGTTTTTT
CASSQTGATGELFF
>-|TRBD1|TRBJ1-1|TRBV12-3/TRBV12-4
TGTGCCAGCAGTTCCATGACAGGGGGGACTGAAGCTTTCTTT
CASSSMTGGTEAFF
>few|TRBD2|TRBJ2-1|TRBV3-1
TGTGCCAGCAGCCAACAGGGACTAGCGGGAGAGCAGTTCTTC
CASSQQGLAGEQFF
>-|-|TRBJ1-2|TRBV25-1
TGTGCCAGCAGTGACAGCGTTGGAGGCTACACCTTC
CASSDSVGGYTF
>-|-|TRBJ2-1|TRBV27
TGTGCCAGCAGTTCTACAGGGAGAAGCTCCTACAATGAGCAGTTCTTC
CASSSTGRSSYNEQFF
>-|-|TRBJ2-1|TRBV29-1
TGCAGCGTTGTATTGGGTGAGCAGTTCTTC
CSVVLGEQFF
>-|-|TRBJ1-1|TRBV7-3
TGTGCCAGCAGCTTAACCCCTCGAGGGACTGAAGCTTTCTTT
CASSLTPRGTEAFF
>many|-|TRBJ2-1|TRBV27
TGTGCCAGCAGTAGCTCAGGGGCAAGGGAGGTCTTC
CASSSSGAREVF
>many|-|TRBJ1-1|TRBV24-1
TGTGCCACCAGTGCCGGGGGGGTGGTCGCTGAAGCTTTCTTT
CATSAGGVVAEAFF
>few|-|TRBJ2-3|TRBV7-8
TGTGCCAGCAGCTATCTATCGGGCGGAGGCCCCACAGATACGCAGTATTTT
CASSYLSGGGPTDTQYF
>-|-|TRBJ1-2|TRBV5-1
TGCGCCAGCAGCTTGGACAGGGCTAACTATGGCTACACCTTC
CASSLDRANYGYTF
>few|-|TRBJ2-5|TRBV19
TGTGCATCTGGTCGGGGGAACCAAGAGACCCAGTACTTC
CASGRGNQETQYF
>-|TRBD1|TRBJ2-7|TRBV30
TGTGCCGGTGACAGGGTTCTGGGTGAGCAGTACTTC
CAGDRVLGEQYF
>many|TRBD1|TRBJ1-1|TRBV20-1
TGCAGTGCTAGACAGGGGGACACTGAAGCTTTCTTT
CSARQGDTEAFF